A single sample is the source of the 9 T cell receptor beta chains below, sequenced in a study of CD8+CD57+ T cells in acquired aplastic anemia. Genomic DNA acted as the template from which TCR beta VDJ combination and CDR3 sequence profiling were carried out. MiXCR was run by TCRdb on the reads, yielding one entry per CDR3 protein. The data show 100,000 to 150,000 distinct CDR3 sequences, around 48% seen once. Sequencing was carried out using sorted CD4+, CD8+, or CD8+CD57+ T cells (not recorded which) from PBMCs. The receptors here all came from a human donor in good health, serving as a control.

This rearrangement joins TRBV19 to TRBJ2-3, with a weak D call TRBD2 (5 bases). Trimming left V 5 bases short and J 3 bases short, with 9 bases between. The CDR3 totals 13 residues. Germline V gives CDR1 LNHDA, CDR2 SQIVND (reference sequence). CDR3 loop: CASSRGKTDTQYF. CDR3 nucleotide sequence: TGTGCCAGTAGTCGGGGTAAGACAGATACGCAGTATTTT.

The genes are TRBV29-1 and TRBJ1-2; tentatively, D is TRBD1 (5 bases). V lost 6 bases, J lost 6 bases, and 17 bases lay in between. The germline CDR1 and CDR2 sequences are SQVTM and ANQGSEA. The CDR3 is 13 amino acids. CDR3 nucleotides: TGCAGCGTAGCCGGGACGTCTCGGGATGGCTACACCTTC. Translating gives CSVAGTSRDGYTF. The variable domain in full, with the rest retrieved from reference TRBV29-1 and TRBJ1-2, is SAVISQKPSRDICQRGTSLTIQCQVDSQVTMMFWYRQQPGQSLTLIATANQGSEATYESGFVIDKFPISRPNLTFSTLTVSNMSPEDSSIYLCSVAGTSRDGYTFGSGTRLTVV.

The rearrangement joins TRBV7-2 to TRBJ2-7; 12 bases map to TRBD1. V lost 0 bases and J lost 5; bases outside the gene matches: 5. This CDR3 region has 16 residues. Germline V gene lookup returns CDR1 SGHTA and CDR2 FQGNSA. The CDR3 sequence is CASSLAGTGGFNEQYF. The CDR3 coding sequence is TGTGCCAGCAGCTTAGCCGGGACAGGGGGCTTCAACGAGCAGTACTTC.

The rearrangement joins TRBV9 to TRBJ2-5; D is undetermined. Trimming took 5 bases from V and 8 from J, leaving 7 bases between them. Germline V gene data show CDR1 as SGDLS and CDR2 as YYNGEE. The length of the CDR3 is 10 residues. The CDR3 protein is CASRGNTQYF. The CDR3, as DNA: TGTGCCAGCAGGGGGAACACCCAGTACTTC.

This clonotype has ten or more counts. The gene calls are TRBV12-3 or TRBV12-4 and TRBJ1-5; no reliable D call. CDR3 length: 15 residues. Trimming removed 2 bases from V and 2 bases from J, with 10 bases in between. The CDR3 nucleotides read TGTGCCAGCAGTTTATCAAGCGAAGGCAATCAGCCCCAGCATTTT. Amino acid sequence: CASSLSSEGNQPQHF.

This clonotype was observed a few times. V is TRBV19 and J is TRBJ2-3; a possible D gene is TRBD2 (7 bases). There are 14 residues in the CDR3. V gave up 3 bases and J gave up 6 bases, with 13 bases separating them. Per the germline V gene, CDR1 is LNHDA and CDR2 is SQIVND (reference sequence). CDR3 nucleotide sequence: TGTGCCAGTAGTATTGGCGGGGGCGCGGATACGCAGTATTTT. It specifies CASSIGGGADTQYF.

This clonotype turned up a few times. The chain links TRBV6-4 to TRBJ1-2; D perhaps matches TRBD1 (5 bases). V was trimmed by 5 bases and J by 13 bases, leaving 26 bases between them. The CDR3 has 15 residues. Per germline, CDR1 MRHNA and CDR2 SNTAGT. CDR3 coding DNA: TGTGCCAGCAGTAAGACAGCTAATCGAGGCGCGGGTCTCACCTTC. This sequence encodes CASSKTANRGAGLTF.

This clonotype was counted a few times. The V call is TRBV19, the J call TRBJ1-1; D might be TRBD1 (5 bases). Germline CDR1 and CDR2: LNHDA and SQIVND (reference sequence). Trimming stripped 0 bases from V and 12 bases from J, with 14 bases between. The CDR3 covers 13 residues. The CDR3, as DNA: TGTGCCAGTAGTATAGATGCGAGCAGGGATACTTTCTTT. This codes for CASSIDASRDTFF.

The chain uses TRBV10-3 and TRBJ2-7; 10 bases map to TRBD1. The ends lost 6 bases at V and 2 bases at J; junction bases unmatched: 4. Germline V CDR1 and CDR2: ENHRY, SYGVKD. The CDR3 totals 14 residues. CDR3 loop: CAISWTGGPYEQYF. In nucleotides, the CDR3 is TGTGCCATCAGCTGGACAGGGGGGCCCTACGAGCAGTACTTC.